Following are 25 T cell receptor beta chains from one sample sequenced in a study of T cell responses to AZD1222 COVID-19 vaccine (dated by TCRdb to about 2021). The sample's time point label, decoded: baseline before first vaccination. The sample's treatment or condition label, in plain terms: meningococcal conjugate vaccine given as trial control. The library was built by means of the immunoSEQ multiplex PCR assay. TCRdb carries this immuneACCESS record with in-frame sequences only. Its versions omit some clonotypes, under half of them owing to an unresolved V gene in the studies checked, with the rest unexplained. The sample has about 160,000 clones on record, about 90% of them singletons. About 4.6% of the sample comes from the top ten. This material consisted of peripheral blood, taken on day 0 of MenACWY control vaccination. The source of these receptors is an adult in good health.

The V gene is TRBV27, the J gene TRBJ1-2; tentatively, D is TRBD1 (5 bases). The CDR3 covers 13 residues. Trimming cost V 5 bases and J 6 bases, with 13 bases left between them. CDR1 and CDR2 from the germline V gene are MNHEY and SMNVEV (reference sequence). The CDR3 nucleotides are TGTGCCAGCAGTCCAGGGTTCGACGATGGCTACACCTTC. Its translation is CASSPGFDDGYTF.

The chain carries TRBV30 and TRBJ2-5; either TRBD1 or TRBD2 may fit D (5 bases each). The germline gives CDR1 GTSNPN, CDR2 SVGIG (reference sequence). The CDR3 is 13 amino acids. V lost 0 bases, J lost 7 bases, and 12 bases lay in between. Written as DNA, the CDR3 is TGTGCCTGGAGTGTAGTGGGGGAAGGGACCCAGTACTTC. Translated, it gives CAWSVVGEGTQYF.

This clone has more than one count but fewer than ten. The rearrangement joins TRBV7-3 to TRBJ2-7; D possibly matches TRBD1 or TRBD2 (5 bases each). Deletions cut 5 bases from V and 3 bases from J, with 17 bases between. Per germline, CDR1 SGHTA and CDR2 FQGTGA. There are 15 residues in the CDR3. The CDR3 DNA reads as TGTGCCAGCAGCCCCTGGGCCGGGACCAACTACGAGCAGTACTTC. It codes for CASSPWAGTNYEQYF.

The chain uses TRBV5-6 and TRBJ2-7, with 9 bases lining up with TRBD2. CDR3 length equals 14 residues. J lost 1 base, V lost 9 bases, and 8 bases had no gene match. Germline V gene lookup returns CDR1 SGHDT and CDR2 YYEEEE. The CDR3 nucleotides read TGTGCCACGAGCAGCCTAGCGGGGTCCTACGAGCAGTACTTC. Protein: CATSSLAGSYEQYF.

The chain has TRBV6-4 and TRBJ1-2, with 7 nucleotides matching TRBD1. Germline-derived CDR1 and CDR2 are MRHNA and SNTAGT. V dropped 0 bases and J dropped 4; count of bases not matched to a gene: 5. The CDR3 covers 15 residues. For the CDR3, the DNA is TGTGCCAGCAGTGACTCGATAGGGGGCGGCTATGGCTACACCTTC. Amino acids: CASSDSIGGGYGYTF.

The chain combines TRBV19 with TRBJ2-2, with D perhaps assigned TRBD1 or TRBD2 (5 bases each). V was clipped by 4 bases and J by 3 bases, with 15 bases between them. The V gene's germline CDR1 is LNHDA and CDR2 SQIVND (reference sequence). This CDR3 contains 16 residues. The CDR3 region is CASSTLPGQHTGELFF. The CDR3 DNA reads as TGTGCCAGTAGTACTCTCCCGGGGCAGCACACCGGGGAGCTGTTTTTT.

The gene calls are TRBV27 and TRBJ2-2; tentative D call: TRBD2 (6 bases). This CDR3 contains 16 residues. Germline loops: CDR1 MNHEY, CDR2 SMNVEV (reference sequence). V gave up 2 bases and J gave up 2 bases, with 12 bases separating them. In nucleotides, the CDR3 is TGTGCCAGCAGTTTAAAGGCTAGCGCTAACACCGGGGAGCTGTTTTTT. As protein: CASSLKASANTGELFF.

This clone was observed a single time. The chain uses TRBV28 and TRBJ1-1; D uncertain. Deletions cut 6 bases from V and 1 base from J, with 3 bases between. Germline V gene sequence: CDR1 MDHEN, CDR2 SYDVKM. The CDR3 sequence is 11 residues long. The CDR3 nucleotides are TGTGCCAGCAGGGAGAACACTGAAGCTTTCTTT. Amino acid sequence: CASRENTEAFF. Filled out from reference TRBV28 and TRBJ1-1, the complete variable domain reads DVKVTQSSRYLVKRTGEKVFLECVQDMDHENMFWYRQDPGLGLRLIYFSYDVKMKEKGDIPEGYSVSREKKERFSLILESASTNQTSMYLCASRENTEAFFGQGTRLTVV.

The chain employs TRBV7-2 and TRBJ1-2; a possible D gene is TRBD1 (6 bases). Germline lookup yields CDR1 SGHTA and CDR2 FQGNSA. This CDR3 has 16 residues. With 2 bases removed from V and 4 bases from J, the gap between germline ends came to 17 bases. The CDR3 sequence is CASSLRGRGFGYGYTF. In nucleotides, the CDR3 is TGTGCCAGCAGCTTAAGGGGTAGGGGGTTCGGCTATGGCTACACCTTC. The variable domain in full, with the rest retrieved from reference TRBV7-2 and TRBJ1-2, is GAGVSQSPSNKVTEKGKDVELRCDPISGHTALYWYRQSLGQGLEFLIYFQGNSAPDKSGLPSDRFSAERTGGSVSTLTIQRTQQEDSAVYLCASSLRGRGFGYGYTFGSGTRLTVV.

V and J are TRBV27 and TRBJ2-2; no clear D. In germline, CDR1 is MNHEY, CDR2 SMNVEV (reference sequence). Between the trimmed V and J ends, which lost 6 bases and 5 bases, there was a span of 13 bases. This CDR3 region has 14 residues. CDR3 DNA sequence: TGTGCCAGCAGCCCAGGTCCAGCGACCGGGGAGCTGTTTTTT. The encoded protein is CASSPGPATGELFF.

The rearrangement joins TRBV10-2 to TRBJ2-1; TRBD2 aligns across 9 bases. CDR1 is WSHSY, CDR2 SAAADI, per germline. The CDR3 has 14 amino acids. V lost 4 bases, J lost 7 bases, and 5 bases stayed unmatched. The CDR3 reads CASSALAGMNEQFF. The CDR3 DNA follows: TGCGCCAGCAGTGCGCTAGCGGGAATGAATGAGCAGTTCTTC.

The genes are TRBV10-1 and TRBJ2-3, with D unresolved. V was pared by 3 bases and J by 4 bases, with 2 bases between. The CDR3 loop spans 11 amino acids. Germline CDR1 is WNHNN and CDR2 is SYGVQD (reference sequence). In DNA form, the CDR3 reads TGCGCCAGCAGTGATCCAGATACGCAGTATTTT. Translating gives CASSDPDTQYF.

The genes are TRBV6-2 or TRBV6-3 and TRBJ2-7; no clear D. The germline V gene encodes CDR1 MNHEY and CDR2 SVGEGT. Deletions cut 4 bases from V and 8 bases from J, with 12 bases between. There are 12 residues in the CDR3. CDR3 bases: TGTGCCAGCAGTTTTCCCCAGTCACAGCAGTACTTC. Translating gives CASSFPQSQQYF.

The CDR3 coding sequence is TGTGCCAGTAGCGCAATAGAGACAGGCTACACCTTC. Translating gives CASSAIETGYTF. This rearrangement joins TRBV19 to TRBJ1-2; D gene unclear. CDR1 and CDR2 from the germline V gene are LNHDA and SQIVND (reference sequence). V was shortened by 6 bases and J by 8 bases, with 13 bases between the two germline ends. The CDR3 runs 12 residues.

This clone was counted once. V gene TRBV24-1 combines with J gene TRBJ2-1, with 7 nucleotides matching TRBD2. CDR1 and CDR2 from the germline V gene are KGHDR and SFDVKD. J was trimmed by 5 bases and V by 3 bases; bases with no gene match: 6. The CDR3 extends over 15 amino acids. As DNA, the CDR3 is TGTGCCACCAGTGATCGGTCTAGCGGAAACAATGAGCAGTTCTTC. As protein: CATSDRSSGNNEQFF.

The chain is built from TRBV12-3 or TRBV12-4 and TRBJ2-2; D gene uncertain. Trimming removed 7 bases from V and 6 bases from J, with 9 bases in between. This CDR3 contains 12 residues. CDR3: CASTIGAGELFF. CDR3 coding DNA: TGTGCCAGCACCATCGGAGCCGGGGAGCTGTTTTTT.

The chain combines TRBV19 with TRBJ2-5; D not resolved. Germline assignment: CDR1 LNHDA and CDR2 SQIVND (reference sequence). The germline V and J ends were trimmed by 3 bases and 4 bases, with 15 bases remaining between them. The CDR3 spans 15 residues. This CDR3 is CASSIWHSRLETQYF. The CDR3 DNA is TGTGCCAGTAGTATTTGGCACAGCCGATTAGAGACCCAGTACTTC.

This chain connects TRBV4-2 to TRBJ1-3, with a tentative D call TRBD1 (5 bases). The V and J ends lost 1 base and 8 bases respectively, with 15 bases between them. Per germline, CDR1 LGHNA and CDR2 YNFKEQ. CDR3 size: 15 residues. DNA of the CDR3: TGTGCCAGCAGCCAAGGGGGCAGGACGGGTGACACCATATATTTT. It codes for CASSQGGRTGDTIYF.

This clone was seen a single time. V is TRBV7-2 and J is TRBJ2-7; D might be TRBD1 (6 bases). CDR3 size: 14 residues. Germline lookup yields CDR1 SGHTA and CDR2 FQGNSA. With 6 bases removed from V and 1 base from J, the gap between germline ends came to 13 bases. CDR3 DNA: TGTGCCAGCAGGAGGGGGATGGGATCCTACGAGCAGTACTTC. Encoded protein: CASRRGMGSYEQYF. The whole variable domain, remainder taken from reference TRBV7-2 and TRBJ2-7, is GAGVSQSPSNKVTEKGKDVELRCDPISGHTALYWYRQSLGQGLEFLIYFQGNSAPDKSGLPSDRFSAERTGGSVSTLTIQRTQQEDSAVYLCASRRGMGSYEQYFGPGTRLTVT.

In its sample, this clone was seen once. The chain carries TRBV23-1 and TRBJ1-1, with TRBD1 matching 7 bases. Being an ORF, TRBV23-1 has a function that is uncertain. V lost 1 base to trimming and J lost 3 bases; unmatched junction nucleotides: 8. This CDR3 region has 16 residues. Here the CDR3 DNA reads TGCGCCAGCAGTCAATTCAGCACAGGGGTAGACACTGAAGCTTTCTTT. Translation gives CASSQFSTGVDTEAFF.

V and J are TRBV19 and TRBJ1-1; 7 nucleotides align to TRBD1. Germline CDR1 reads LNHDA; CDR2 reads SQIVND (reference sequence). V shed 4 bases, J shed 8 bases, and the junction held 7 bases outside the gene matches. The CDR3 covers 13 residues. The CDR3 is CASSTGLGQEAFF. The DNA of the CDR3 is TGTGCCAGTAGTACTGGCCTGGGACAGGAAGCTTTCTTT.

The J gene is TRBJ2-7, the V gene TRBV6-6, with TRBD2 identical over 11 bases. CDR1 is MNHNY, CDR2 SVGAGI, per germline (reference sequence). Trimming at V came to 6 bases and at J to 7 bases, leaving 8 bases not matched to a gene. The CDR3 is 14 amino acids. The CDR3, as DNA: TGTGCCAGCAGCCAACTAGCGGGGGTGCCGGAGCAGTACTTC. This sequence encodes CASSQLAGVPEQYF.

This clone showed up just once. V and J are TRBV21-1 and TRBJ2-7; TRBD2 is taken as the D call from the table, unchecked against the DNA. TRBV21-1 is annotated as a pseudogene. The CDR3 is made up of 16 amino acids. CDR3 sequence reads: CASSTDSPHHSYEQYF. CDR3 in DNA: TGTGCCAGCAGCACGGACTCCCCCCATCACTCCTACGAGCAGTACTTC.

The chain's CDR3 is CASRETGGNEQFF. The CDR3 region has the DNA TGTGCCAGCAGGGAGACAGGGGGCAATGAGCAGTTCTTC. The rearrangement joins TRBV5-6 to TRBJ2-1; 9 positions match TRBD1. V shed 5 bases and J 6 bases; nucleotides not matched to a gene: 3. Germline-derived CDR1 and CDR2 are SGHDT and YYEEEE. The length of the CDR3 is 13 residues. The full variable domain, completed using reference TRBV5-6 and TRBJ2-1, is DAGVTQSPTHLIKTRGQQVTLRCSPKSGHDTVSWYQQALGQGPQFIFQYYEEEERQRGNFPDRFSGHQFPNYSSELNVNALLLGDSALYLCASRETGGNEQFFGPGTRLTVL.

This clone was counted once. The V gene is TRBV7-9, the J gene TRBJ1-5, with 7 nucleotides matching TRBD1. Germline loops: CDR1 SEHNR, CDR2 FQNEAQ (reference sequence). This CDR3 region has 14 residues. Trimming removed 6 bases from V and 1 base from J; junction bases left unmatched: 3. CDR3 in amino acids: CASSWDSSNQPQHF. In DNA, the CDR3 is TGTGCCAGCAGTTGGGACAGCAGCAATCAGCCCCAGCATTTT. Full variable domain (outside the CDR3, taken from reference TRBV7-9 and TRBJ1-5): DTGVSQNPRHKITKRGQNVTFRCDPISEHNRLYWYRQTLGQGPEFLTYFQNEAQLEKSRLLSDRFSAERPKGSFSTLEIQRTEQGDSAMYLCASSWDSSNQPQHFGDGTRLSIL.